This TCR beta chain was sequenced in a study of a mutant IDH1 vaccine in newly diagnosed glioma. Study-level background: Patients were pretreated with radiotherapy, temozolomide, or both, mostly both.

The time point here: baseline, week 1 (first vaccination visit). Described treatment: pre-vaccination baseline after standard-of-care therapy. Libraries were prepared by immunoSEQ multiplex PCR; TCRdb keeps only in-frame clonotypes and omits some of them. The sample records approximately 70,000 clones, about 86% being singletons. CDR3 length equals 18 residues. Per germline, CDR1 SGHNT and CDR2 YYREEE (reference sequence). V shed 0 bases, J shed 2 bases, and the junction held 6 bases outside the gene matches. In regard to this clone: Its antigen is still unknown.

Study-level results: Among all patients, vaccine-induced immune responses occurred in over 80%.

This chain links TRBV5-4 with TRBJ2-3; TRBD2 agrees at 13 bases. This TCR derives from a man aged 25-45 years with glioma. Sequencing was performed on PBMCs, taken from a glioma patient treated with radiotherapy, temozolomide or both. The CDR3 loop is CASSLARLAGGPTDTQYF. The CDR3 DNA sequence: TGTGCCAGCAGCTTGGCCCGACTAGCGGGGGGTCCCACAGATACGCAGTATTTT.